Each of the 15 T cell receptor beta chains below was sequenced from the same sample in a study of blood T cell repertoires in COVID-19. Data came from immunoSEQ multiplex PCR; TCRdb stores just in-frame clones and leaves some out. The sample carries over 250,000 clones, just over 90% recorded once. Sequencing used peripheral blood. Receptor source: a woman aged 25 to 45 with COVID-19, enrolled during active disease.

This chain joins TRBV7-9 and TRBJ2-3, with a weak D call TRBD2 (6 bases). The germline V gene encodes CDR1 SEHNR and CDR2 FQNEAQ (reference sequence). The CDR3 runs to 16 residues. The ends were cut back, 1 base at V and 5 bases at J, with 16 bases in the middle. The CDR3 region has the DNA TGTGCCAGCAGCTTAGATGGGACCCGGACTAAAGATACGCAGTATTTT. Translation: CASSLDGTRTKDTQYF. The full variable domain, its missing parts supplied by reference TRBV7-9 and TRBJ2-3, is DTGVSQNPRHKITKRGQNVTFRCDPISEHNRLYWYRQTLGQGPEFLTYFQNEAQLEKSRLLSDRFSAERPKGSFSTLEIQRTEQGDSAMYLCASSLDGTRTKDTQYFGPGTRLTVL.

This sequence joins TRBV25-1 and TRBJ2-1; 11 bases line up with TRBD2. With 6 bases clipped from V and 10 bases from J, the junction kept 11 bases outside the gene matches. The CDR3 has 15 amino acids. CDR1 and CDR2 (germline): MGHDK, SYGVNS. The CDR3 is CASSQSLAGGREQFF. DNA of the CDR3: TGTGCCAGCAGCCAGAGTCTAGCGGGGGGTCGGGAGCAGTTCTTC.

Concerning this clone: The sample holds other DNA sequences that translate to the same CDR3. The V gene is TRBV2, the J gene TRBJ2-3, with TRBD2 matching 12 bases. CDR3 size: 15 residues. CDR1 is SNHLY and CDR2 is FYNNEI in the germline V gene. V shed 7 bases, J shed 2 bases, and the junction held 4 bases outside the gene matches. The CDR3: CASTRTSGNTDTQYF. The CDR3 DNA reads as TGTGCCAGCACTCGGACTAGCGGGAACACAGATACGCAGTATTTT.

This sequence joins TRBV27 and TRBJ2-1; possible D gene TRBD1, 5 bases. Germline V gene data show CDR1 as MNHEY and CDR2 as SMNVEV (reference sequence). V lost 8 bases and J lost 4, with 12 bases in between. There are 13 residues in the CDR3. The CDR3 DNA reads as TGTGCCAGCTCAATAGGGGTATACAATGAGCAGTTCTTC. It specifies CASSIGVYNEQFF.

The J gene is TRBJ2-1, the V gene TRBV15, with 7 bases that match TRBD2. This CDR3 has 14 amino acids. Trimming at V came to 6 bases and at J to 7 bases, leaving 9 bases not matched to a gene. Germline V gene data show CDR1 as LNHNV and CDR2 as YYDKDF (reference sequence). The CDR3 DNA reads TGTGCCACCAGTCCGGCGGGAGATCGGAATGAGCAGTTCTTC. Translation: CATSPAGDRNEQFF.

This rearrangement joins TRBV3-1 (or the pseudogene TRBV3-2) to TRBJ2-1; TRBD2 agrees at 11 bases. V gave up 4 bases and J gave up 5 bases; unmatched junction bases: 7. CDR3 size: 16 residues. Germline lookup yields CDR1 LGHDT and CDR2 YNNKEL (reference sequence). For the CDR3, the DNA is TGTGCCAGCAGCCCCATCGGGACTAGCGGTGACAATGAGCAGTTCTTC. Translated: CASSPIGTSGDNEQFF.

This chain joins TRBV7-9 and TRBJ1-4; 8 bases align to TRBD1. There are 13 residues in the CDR3. Germline V gene data show CDR1 as SEHNR and CDR2 as FQNEAQ (reference sequence). The junction had 6 bases not matched to a gene; V was cut back by 8 bases and J by 7 bases. The CDR3 region is CASRRTGSEKLFF. The CDR3 DNA sequence: TGTGCCAGCCGTAGGACAGGGTCTGAAAAACTGTTTTTT.

The chain recombines TRBV2 with TRBJ1-5, with a weak D call TRBD1 (5 bases). Between the trimmed V and J ends, which lost 2 bases and 5 bases, there was a span of 13 bases. This CDR3 contains 15 residues. Germline CDR1 is SNHLY and CDR2 is FYNNEI. The CDR3 region is CASSELIGGDQPQHF. The CDR3, as DNA: TGTGCCAGCAGTGAACTTATAGGAGGGGATCAGCCCCAGCATTTT. Complete variable domain (other parts from reference TRBV2 and TRBJ1-5): EPEVTQTPSHQVTQMGQEVILRCVPISNHLYFYWYRQILGQKVEFLVSFYNNEISEKSEIFDDQFSVERPDGSNFTLKIRSTKLEDSAMYFCASSELIGGDQPQHFGDGTRLSIL.

J is TRBJ2-5 and V is TRBV27, with unresolved D. Germline CDR1 reads MNHEY; CDR2 reads SMNVEV (reference sequence). Between the trimmed V and J ends, which lost 6 bases and 4 bases, there was a span of 12 bases. CDR3 length equals 13 residues. The chain's CDR3 is CASSPRRLETQYF. DNA for the CDR3: TGTGCCAGCAGCCCCCGCAGGCTAGAGACCCAGTACTTC.

The chain carries TRBV7-2 and TRBJ1-2; D perhaps matches TRBD1 (5 bases). CDR1 is SGHTA, CDR2 FQGNSA, per germline. V shed 5 bases and J shed 6 bases, with 16 bases lying between them. The CDR3 has 14 amino acids. The CDR3 loop reads CASSDRTPAHGYTF. CDR3 bases: TGTGCCAGCAGCGATAGGACACCGGCCCATGGCTACACCTTC.

The chain recombines TRBV3-1 (or the pseudogene TRBV3-2) with TRBJ1-1, with D possibly being TRBD1 (5 bases). The CDR3 covers 15 residues. CDR1 is LGHDT, CDR2 YNNKEL, per germline (reference sequence). V was pared by 1 base and J by 0 bases, with 9 bases between. The CDR3 sequence: CASSQVRGMNTEAFF. The CDR3 DNA sequence: TGTGCCAGCAGCCAAGTCCGGGGGATGAACACTGAAGCTTTCTTT.

The rearrangement joins TRBV5-1 to TRBJ1-1; D is uncertain. This CDR3 is built from 14 residues. Trimming left V 4 bases short and J 1 base short, with 11 bases between. Per germline, CDR1 SGHRS and CDR2 YFSETQ. DNA for the CDR3: TGCGCCAGCAGCCCCCCGGGTTCGAACACTGAAGCTTTCTTT. It encodes CASSPPGSNTEAFF. Together with reference TRBV5-1 and TRBJ1-1, the CDR3 gives the full variable domain: KAGVTQTPRYLIKTRGQQVTLSCSPISGHRSVSWYQQTPGQGLQFLFEYFSETQRNKGNFPGRFSGRQFSNSRSEMNVSTLELGDSALYLCASSPPGSNTEAFFGQGTRLTVV.

This clone was seen only a few times. CDR3 protein: CASSRDRGGEQYF. The CDR3 DNA is TGTGCCAGTAGCCGGGACAGGGGTGGTGAGCAGTACTTC. J is TRBJ2-7 and V is TRBV19; TRBD1 agrees at 10 bases. With V trimmed by 6 bases and J by 7 bases, 6 bases remained unmatched. Germline V gene data show CDR1 as LNHDA and CDR2 as SQIVND (reference sequence). The CDR3 sequence is 13 residues long.

The rearrangement joins TRBV19 to TRBJ2-2, with a tentative D call TRBD2 (6 bases). V lost 3 bases and J 6 bases, leaving 14 bases between the germline ends. Germline loops: CDR1 LNHDA, CDR2 SQIVND (reference sequence). The CDR3 runs 15 residues. CDR3 nucleotides: TGTGCCAGTAGTATGGGACTCCGAGGGTCCGGGGAGCTGTTTTTT. Translation: CASSMGLRGSGELFF.

The V gene is TRBV5-1, the J gene TRBJ2-7; D possibly corresponds to TRBD2 (6 bases). Germline CDR1 and CDR2: SGHRS and YFSETQ. V lost 0 bases and J lost 1, with 11 bases in between. The length of the CDR3 is 15 residues. The CDR3 loop reads CASSLADGGSYEQYF. The CDR3 DNA reads as TGCGCCAGCAGCTTGGCGGACGGAGGGTCCTACGAGCAGTACTTC.